This TCR beta chain came from a study of T-cell reconstitution after alpha-beta-depleted transplantation in children. Unique molecular identifiers were incorporated into the prepared TCRbeta library. TCRdb called the PCR reads again in MiXCR, with one record for every CDR3 protein. This table holds 350,000 to 400,000 distinct CDR3 sequences, about an eighth found once. The CDR3 sequence is 10 residues long. V dropped 4 bases and J dropped 13 bases, with 11 bases sitting between them. Germline values: CDR1 SQVTM, CDR2 ANQGSEA. This specimen consisted of PBMCs, obtained from the stem cell graft. This TCR was sampled from a human donor who donated a stem cell graft to a child with Fanconi anemia. V is TRBV29-1 and J is TRBJ2-1; D possibly uses TRBD1 or TRBD2 (5 bases each). The CDR3 reads CSVVVGDQFF. DNA for the CDR3: TGCAGCGTTGTGGTGGGGGATCAGTTCTTC.